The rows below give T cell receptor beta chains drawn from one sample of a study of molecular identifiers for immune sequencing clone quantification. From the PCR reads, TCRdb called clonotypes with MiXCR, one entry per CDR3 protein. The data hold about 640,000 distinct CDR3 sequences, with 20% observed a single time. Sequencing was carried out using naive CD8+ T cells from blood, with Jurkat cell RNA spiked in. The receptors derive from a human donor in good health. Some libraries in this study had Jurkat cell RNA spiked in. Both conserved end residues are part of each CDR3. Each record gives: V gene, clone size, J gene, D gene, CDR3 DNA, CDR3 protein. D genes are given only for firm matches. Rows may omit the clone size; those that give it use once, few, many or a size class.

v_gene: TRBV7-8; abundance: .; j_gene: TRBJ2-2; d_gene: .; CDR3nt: TGTGCCAGCAGCCGGGGACGGTTGAACACCGGGGAGCTGTTTTTT; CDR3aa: CASSRGRLNTGELFF
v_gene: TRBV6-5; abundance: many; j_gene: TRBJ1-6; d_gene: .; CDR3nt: TGTGCCAGCAGTTACGTGGGGGCATTAAGTTCACCCCTCCACTTT; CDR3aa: CASSYVGALSSPLHF
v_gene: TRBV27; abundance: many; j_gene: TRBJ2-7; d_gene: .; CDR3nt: TGTGCCAGCAGTTTTTTGGGACCGAGCTACGAGCAGTACTTC; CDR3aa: CASSFLGPSYEQYF
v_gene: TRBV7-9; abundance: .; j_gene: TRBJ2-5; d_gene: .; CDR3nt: TGTGCCAGCAGCTTTGAACGGGGGCTGGAGACCCAGTACTTC; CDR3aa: CASSFERGLETQYF
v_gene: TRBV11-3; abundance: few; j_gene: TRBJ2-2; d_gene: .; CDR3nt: TGTGCCAGCAGCTTAGCTTTCCCCACCGGGGAGCTGTTTTTT; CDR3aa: CASSLAFPTGELFF
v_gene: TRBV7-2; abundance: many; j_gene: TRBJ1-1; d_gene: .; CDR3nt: TGTGCCAGCAGCTTAGCGCGATTTGCAGGAATGAACACTGAAGCTTTCTTT; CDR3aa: CASSLARFAGMNTEAFF
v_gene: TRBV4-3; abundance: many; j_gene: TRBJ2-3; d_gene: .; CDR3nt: TGCGCCAGCAGCCAAGAAGGGCGGATACGCACAGATACGCAGTATTTT; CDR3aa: CASSQEGRIRTDTQYF
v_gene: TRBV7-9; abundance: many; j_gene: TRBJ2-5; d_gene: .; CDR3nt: TGTGCCAGCAGCCCCGCGGCCGGAGTTCAAGAGACCCAGTACTTC; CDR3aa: CASSPAAGVQETQYF
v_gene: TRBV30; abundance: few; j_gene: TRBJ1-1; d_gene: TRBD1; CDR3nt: TGTGCCTGGAGTTACACCGACGACAGGGGATACGGAGGGAACACTGAAGCTTTCTTT; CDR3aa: CAWSYTDDRGYGGNTEAFF
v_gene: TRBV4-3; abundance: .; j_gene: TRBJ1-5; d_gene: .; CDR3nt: TGCGCCAGCAGCCAAGATACGGGCGGGAGGGGTAATCAGCCCCAGCATTTT; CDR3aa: CASSQDTGGRGNQPQHF
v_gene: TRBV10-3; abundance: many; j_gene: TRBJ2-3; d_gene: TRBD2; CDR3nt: TGTGCCATCAGTGAGGGGGGACTAGCGGGAGACAGGACAGATACGCAGTATTTT; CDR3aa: CAISEGGLAGDRTDTQYF
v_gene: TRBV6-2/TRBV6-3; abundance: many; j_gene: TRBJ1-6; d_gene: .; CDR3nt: TGTGCCAGCAGTTACGTGGGGCGGGACTCACCCCTCCACTTT; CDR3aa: CASSYVGRDSPLHF
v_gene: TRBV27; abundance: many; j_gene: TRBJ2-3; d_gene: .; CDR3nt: TGTGCCAGCAGCCACGGTTTCACAGATACGCAGTATTTT; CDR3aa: CASSHGFTDTQYF
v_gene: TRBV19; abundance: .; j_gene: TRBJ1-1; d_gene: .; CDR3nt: TGTGCCAGTAGTACGACAGGCTGGTCTGAAGCTTTCTTT; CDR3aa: CASSTTGWSEAFF
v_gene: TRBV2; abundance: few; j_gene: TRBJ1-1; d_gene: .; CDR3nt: TGTGCCTGCAGGGGTATCACTGAAGCTTTCTTT; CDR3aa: CACRGITEAFF
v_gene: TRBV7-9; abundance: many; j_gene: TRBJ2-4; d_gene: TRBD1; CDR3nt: TGTGCCAGCAGCGGACAGGGGGCACCCTCCACCCGGGACATTCAGTACTTC; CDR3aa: CASSGQGAPSTRDIQYF
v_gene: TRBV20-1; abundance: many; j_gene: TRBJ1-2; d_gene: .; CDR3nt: TGCAGTGCTATAGGGGGGGAGACCTTTCCCGCGGACTATGGCTACACCTTC; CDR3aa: CSAIGGETFPADYGYTF
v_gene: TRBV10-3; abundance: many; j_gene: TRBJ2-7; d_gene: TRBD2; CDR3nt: TGTGCCATCAGACCTGGACTAGCGGGGGCCAACGAGCAGTACTTC; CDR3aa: CAIRPGLAGANEQYF
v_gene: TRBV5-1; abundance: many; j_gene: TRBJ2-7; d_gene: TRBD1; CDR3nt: TGCGCCAGCCGACAGGGGGCCAACGAGCAGTACTTC; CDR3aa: CASRQGANEQYF
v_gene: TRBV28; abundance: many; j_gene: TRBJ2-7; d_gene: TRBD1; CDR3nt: TGTGCCAGCAACGCGGGACAGGGCTACGAGCAGTACTTC; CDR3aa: CASNAGQGYEQYF
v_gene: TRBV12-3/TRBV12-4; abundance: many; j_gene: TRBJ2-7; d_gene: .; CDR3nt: TGTGCCAGCACCCAAGGGGGGCTACCCGTTTACGAGCAGTACTTC; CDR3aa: CASTQGGLPVYEQYF
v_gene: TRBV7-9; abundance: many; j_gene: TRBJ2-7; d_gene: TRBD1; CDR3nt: TGTGCCAGCAGCCCGGGACAGGGGTGGGACGAGCAGTACTTC; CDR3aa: CASSPGQGWDEQYF
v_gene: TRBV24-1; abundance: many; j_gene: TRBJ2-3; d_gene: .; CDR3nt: TGTGCCACCAGTGCAGGACTCACAGATACGCAGTATTTT; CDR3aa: CATSAGLTDTQYF
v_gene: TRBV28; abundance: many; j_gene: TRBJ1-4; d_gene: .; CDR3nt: TGTGCCAGCAGTTTTTCCAATGAAAAACTGTTTTTT; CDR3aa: CASSFSNEKLFF
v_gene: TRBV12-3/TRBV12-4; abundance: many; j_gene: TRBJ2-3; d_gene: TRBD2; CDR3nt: TGTGCCAGCAGCACTAGCGGGGGGGTCACAGATACGCAGTATTTT; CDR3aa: CASSTSGGVTDTQYF
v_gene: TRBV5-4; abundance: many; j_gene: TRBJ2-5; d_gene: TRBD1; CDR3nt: TGTGCCAGCAGCTCCTCCCCCGGGACAGGGCAAGAGACCCAGTACTTC; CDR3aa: CASSSSPGTGQETQYF
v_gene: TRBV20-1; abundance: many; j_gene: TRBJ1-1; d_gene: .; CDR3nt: TGCAGTGCTTATTCGGGACACCTGAACACTGAAGCTTTCTTT; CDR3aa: CSAYSGHLNTEAFF
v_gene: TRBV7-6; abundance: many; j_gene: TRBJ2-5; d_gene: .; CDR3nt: TGTGCCAGCAGCTTAATGCAAGCGGAGTTGGGGGAGACCCAGTACTTC; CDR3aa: CASSLMQAELGETQYF
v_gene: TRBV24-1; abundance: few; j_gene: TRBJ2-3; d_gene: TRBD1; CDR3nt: TGTGCCACCAGTGACGGACAGGGTTTTGTCACAGATACGCAGTATTTT; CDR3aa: CATSDGQGFVTDTQYF
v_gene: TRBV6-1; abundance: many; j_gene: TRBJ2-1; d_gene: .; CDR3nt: TGTGCCATAGCCCGAACAGGGTTATCGGATGAGCAGTTCTTC; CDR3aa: CAIARTGLSDEQFF
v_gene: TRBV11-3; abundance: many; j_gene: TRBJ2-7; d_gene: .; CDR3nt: TGTGCCAGCAGCTTAGATTTAGCCCACGAGCAGTACTTC; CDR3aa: CASSLDLAHEQYF
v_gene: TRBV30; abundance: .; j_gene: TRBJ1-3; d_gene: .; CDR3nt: TGTGCCTGTGATCCGGTCCCGGGCGGAAACACCACATATTTT; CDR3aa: CACDPVPGGNTTYF
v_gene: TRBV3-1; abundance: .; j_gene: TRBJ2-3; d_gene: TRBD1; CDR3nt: TGTGCCAGCAGCCAGAGGGGGCGCACAGATACGCAGTATTTT; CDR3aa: CASSQRGRTDTQYF
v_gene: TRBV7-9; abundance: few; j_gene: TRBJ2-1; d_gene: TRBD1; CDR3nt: TGTGCCAGCAGCCCCCACAGGGGGCCCTACAATGAGCAGTTCTTC; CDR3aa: CASSPHRGPYNEQFF
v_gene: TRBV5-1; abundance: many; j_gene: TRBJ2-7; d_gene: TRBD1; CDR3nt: TGCGCCAGCAGCTTGGGACAGGGGGCCGGAGACGAGCAGTACTTC; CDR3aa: CASSLGQGAGDEQYF
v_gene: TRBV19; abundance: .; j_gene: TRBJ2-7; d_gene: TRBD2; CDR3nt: TGTGCCAGTAGTATTTTTTTTAGCGGGAGCTCCCACGAGCAGTGCTTC; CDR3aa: CASSIFFSGSSHEQCF
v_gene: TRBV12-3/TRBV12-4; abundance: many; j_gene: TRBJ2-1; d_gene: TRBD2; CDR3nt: TGTGCCAGCAGTCTCCCTCCGGGACTAGCGGGCAATGAGCAGTTCTTC; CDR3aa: CASSLPPGLAGNEQFF